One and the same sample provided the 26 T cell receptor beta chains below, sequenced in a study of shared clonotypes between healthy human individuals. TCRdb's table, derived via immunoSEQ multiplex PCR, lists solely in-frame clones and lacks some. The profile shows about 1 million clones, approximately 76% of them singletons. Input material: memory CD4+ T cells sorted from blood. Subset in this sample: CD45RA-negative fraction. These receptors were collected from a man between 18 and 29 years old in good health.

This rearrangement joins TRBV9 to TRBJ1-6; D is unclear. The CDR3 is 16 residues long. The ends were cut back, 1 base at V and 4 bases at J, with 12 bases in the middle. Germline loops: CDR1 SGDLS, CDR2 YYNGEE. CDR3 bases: TGTGCCAGCAGCGTACAATCACTTCCTTATAATTCACCCCTCCACTTT. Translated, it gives CASSVQSLPYNSPLHF.

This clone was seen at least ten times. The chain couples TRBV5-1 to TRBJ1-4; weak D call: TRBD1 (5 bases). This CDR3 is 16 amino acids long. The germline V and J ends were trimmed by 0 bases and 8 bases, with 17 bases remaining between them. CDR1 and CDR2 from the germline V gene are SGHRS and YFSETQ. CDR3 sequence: CASSLASWGSHEKLFF. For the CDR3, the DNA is TGCGCCAGCAGCTTGGCGAGTTGGGGGAGTCACGAAAAACTGTTTTTT.

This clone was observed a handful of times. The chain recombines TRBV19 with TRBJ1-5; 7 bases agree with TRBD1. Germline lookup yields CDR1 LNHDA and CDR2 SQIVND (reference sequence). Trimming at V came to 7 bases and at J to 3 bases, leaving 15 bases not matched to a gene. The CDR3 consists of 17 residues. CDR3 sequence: CASTTNWLQGSNQPQHF. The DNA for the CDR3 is TGTGCCAGTACCACAAATTGGCTACAGGGGTCCAATCAGCCCCAGCATTTT.

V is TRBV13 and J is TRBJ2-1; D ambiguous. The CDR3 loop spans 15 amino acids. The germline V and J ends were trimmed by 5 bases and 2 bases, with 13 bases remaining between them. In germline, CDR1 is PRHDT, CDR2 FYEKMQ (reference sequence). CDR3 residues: CASSPPTPAYNEQFF. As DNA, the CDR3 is TGTGCCAGCAGCCCCCCCACCCCTGCCTACAATGAGCAGTTCTTC.

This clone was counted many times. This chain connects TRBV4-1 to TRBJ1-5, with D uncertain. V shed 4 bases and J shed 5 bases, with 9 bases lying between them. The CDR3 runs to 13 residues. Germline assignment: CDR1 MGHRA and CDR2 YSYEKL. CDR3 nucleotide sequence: TGCGCCAGCAGCCTAAACACGGATCAGCCCCAGCATTTT. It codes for CASSLNTDQPQHF.

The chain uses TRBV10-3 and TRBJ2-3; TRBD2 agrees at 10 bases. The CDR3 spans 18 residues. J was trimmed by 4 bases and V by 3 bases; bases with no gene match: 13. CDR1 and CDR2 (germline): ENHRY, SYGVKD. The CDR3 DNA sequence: TGTGCCATCAGTGATCTCGTTTCGGCTAGCGGGAGTGCAGATACGCAGTATTTT. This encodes CAISDLVSASGSADTQYF.

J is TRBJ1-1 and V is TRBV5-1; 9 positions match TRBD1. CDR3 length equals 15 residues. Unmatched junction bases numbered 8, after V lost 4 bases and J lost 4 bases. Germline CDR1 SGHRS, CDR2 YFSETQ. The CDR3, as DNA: TGCGCCAGCAGCCCATTGGGACAGGGTGGCACTGAAGCTTTCTTT. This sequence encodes CASSPLGQGGTEAFF.

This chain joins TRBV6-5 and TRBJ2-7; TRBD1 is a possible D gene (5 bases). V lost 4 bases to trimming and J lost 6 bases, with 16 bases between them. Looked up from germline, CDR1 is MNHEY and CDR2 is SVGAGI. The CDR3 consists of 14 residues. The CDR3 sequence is CASSSDGSRGEQYF. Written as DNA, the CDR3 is TGTGCCAGCAGTTCCGACGGGTCTAGGGGCGAGCAGTACTTC.

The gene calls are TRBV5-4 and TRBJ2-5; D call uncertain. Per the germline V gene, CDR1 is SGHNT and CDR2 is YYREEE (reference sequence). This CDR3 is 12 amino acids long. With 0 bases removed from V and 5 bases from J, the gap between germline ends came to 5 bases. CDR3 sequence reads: CASSLDYETQYF. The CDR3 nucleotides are TGTGCCAGCAGCTTGGATTATGAGACCCAGTACTTC.

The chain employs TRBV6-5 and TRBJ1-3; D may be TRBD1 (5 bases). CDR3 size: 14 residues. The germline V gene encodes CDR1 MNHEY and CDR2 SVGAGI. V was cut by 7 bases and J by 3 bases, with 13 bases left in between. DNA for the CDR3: TGTGCCAGCATCCTGGGAGGGGATGGAAACACCATATATTTT. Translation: CASILGGDGNTIYF.

The DNA of the CDR3 is TGTGCCTGGAGTCGGGGGGGGCTGAACACTGAAGCTTTCTTT. Encoded protein: CAWSRGGLNTEAFF. V and J are TRBV30 and TRBJ1-1, with D possibly TRBD1 on 6 matching bases. The V gene lost 2 bases and the J gene lost 0 bases, with 10 bases spanning the gap. Germline-derived CDR1 and CDR2 are GTSNPN and SVGIG (reference sequence). The CDR3 has 14 residues.

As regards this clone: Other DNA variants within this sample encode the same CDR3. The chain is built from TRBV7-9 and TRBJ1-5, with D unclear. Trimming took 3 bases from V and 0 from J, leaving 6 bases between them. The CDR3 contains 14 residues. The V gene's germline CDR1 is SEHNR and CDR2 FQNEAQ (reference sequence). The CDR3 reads CASSLGNSNQPQHF. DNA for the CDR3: TGTGCCAGCAGCTTGGGGAATAGCAATCAGCCCCAGCATTTT. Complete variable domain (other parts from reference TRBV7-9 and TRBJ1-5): DTGVSQNPRHKITKRGQNVTFRCDPISEHNRLYWYRQTLGQGPEFLTYFQNEAQLEKSRLLSDRFSAERPKGSFSTLEIQRTEQGDSAMYLCASSLGNSNQPQHFGDGTRLSIL.

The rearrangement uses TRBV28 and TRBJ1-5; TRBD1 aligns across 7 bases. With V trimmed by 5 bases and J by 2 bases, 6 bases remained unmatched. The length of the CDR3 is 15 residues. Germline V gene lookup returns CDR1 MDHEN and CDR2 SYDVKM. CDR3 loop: CASSAGDSRNQPQHF. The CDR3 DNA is TGTGCCAGCAGTGCCGGGGACAGCCGCAATCAGCCCCAGCATTTT.

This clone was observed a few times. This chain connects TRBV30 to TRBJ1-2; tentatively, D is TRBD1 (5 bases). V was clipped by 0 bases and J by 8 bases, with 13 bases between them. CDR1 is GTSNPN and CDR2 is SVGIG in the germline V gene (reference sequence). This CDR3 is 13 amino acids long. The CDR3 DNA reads TGTGCCTGGAGTGTGAGGCAGGGAAGGGGCTACACCTTC. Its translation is CAWSVRQGRGYTF.

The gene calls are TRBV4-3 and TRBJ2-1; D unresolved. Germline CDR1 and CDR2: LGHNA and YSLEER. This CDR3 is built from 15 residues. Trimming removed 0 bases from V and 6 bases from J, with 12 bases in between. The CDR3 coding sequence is TGCGCCAGCAGCCAAGAACATAGGGTGTCCAATGAGCAGTTCTTC. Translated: CASSQEHRVSNEQFF.

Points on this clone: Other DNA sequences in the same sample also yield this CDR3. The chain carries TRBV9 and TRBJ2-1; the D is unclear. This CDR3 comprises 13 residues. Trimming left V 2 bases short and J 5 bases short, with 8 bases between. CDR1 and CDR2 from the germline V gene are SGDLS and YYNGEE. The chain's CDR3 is CASSVRTNNEQFF. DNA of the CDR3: TGTGCCAGCAGCGTCCGGACGAACAATGAGCAGTTCTTC.

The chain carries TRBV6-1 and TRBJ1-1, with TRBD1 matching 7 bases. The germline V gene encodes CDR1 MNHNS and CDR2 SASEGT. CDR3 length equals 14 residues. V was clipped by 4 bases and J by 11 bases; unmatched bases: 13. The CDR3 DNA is TGTGCCAGCAGTGTCAGGGAGGGGGCAGGGGGTGCTTTCTTT. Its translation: CASSVREGAGGAFF.

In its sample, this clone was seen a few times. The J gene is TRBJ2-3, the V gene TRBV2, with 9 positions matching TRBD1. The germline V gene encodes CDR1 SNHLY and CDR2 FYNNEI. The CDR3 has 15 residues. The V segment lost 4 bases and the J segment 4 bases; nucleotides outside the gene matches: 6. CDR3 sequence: CASSASTGGADTQYF. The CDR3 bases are TGTGCCAGCAGTGCTTCGACAGGGGGTGCAGATACGCAGTATTTT. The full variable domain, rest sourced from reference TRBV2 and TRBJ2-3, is EPEVTQTPSHQVTQMGQEVILRCVPISNHLYFYWYRQILGQKVEFLVSFYNNEISEKSEIFDDQFSVERPDGSNFTLKIRSTKLEDSAMYFCASSASTGGADTQYFGPGTRLTVL.

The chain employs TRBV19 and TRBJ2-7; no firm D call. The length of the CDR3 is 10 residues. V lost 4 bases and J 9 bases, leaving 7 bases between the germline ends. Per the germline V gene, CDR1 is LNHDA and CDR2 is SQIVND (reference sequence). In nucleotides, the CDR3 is TGTGCCAGTAGTACGACCGTGCAGTACTTC. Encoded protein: CASSTTVQYF.

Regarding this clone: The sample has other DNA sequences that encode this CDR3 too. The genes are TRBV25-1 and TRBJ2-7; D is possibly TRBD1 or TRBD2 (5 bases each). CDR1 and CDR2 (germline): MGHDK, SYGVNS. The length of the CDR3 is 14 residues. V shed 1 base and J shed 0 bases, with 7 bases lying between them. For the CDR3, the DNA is TGTGCCAGCAGTGAATCGGGACCCTCCTACGAGCAGTACTTC. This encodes CASSESGPSYEQYF.

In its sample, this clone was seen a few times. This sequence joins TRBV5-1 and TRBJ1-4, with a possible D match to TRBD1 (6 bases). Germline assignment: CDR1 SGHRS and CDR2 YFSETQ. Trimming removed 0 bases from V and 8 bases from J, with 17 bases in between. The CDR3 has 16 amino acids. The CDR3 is CASSLGSTGRGEKLFF. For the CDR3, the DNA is TGCGCCAGCAGCTTGGGCTCTACAGGGAGAGGCGAAAAACTGTTTTTT.

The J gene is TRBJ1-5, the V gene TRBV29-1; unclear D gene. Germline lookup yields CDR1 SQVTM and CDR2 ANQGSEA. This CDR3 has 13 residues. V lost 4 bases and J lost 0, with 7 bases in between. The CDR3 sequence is CSVVGDSNQPQHF. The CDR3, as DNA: TGCAGCGTTGTTGGGGATAGCAATCAGCCCCAGCATTTT.

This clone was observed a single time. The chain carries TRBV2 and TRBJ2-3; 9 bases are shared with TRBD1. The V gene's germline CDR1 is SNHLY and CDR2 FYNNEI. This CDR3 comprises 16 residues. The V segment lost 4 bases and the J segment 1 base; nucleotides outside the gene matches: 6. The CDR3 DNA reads TGTGCCAGCAGTGGAAACCGGGACAGGGGCACAGATACGCAGTATTTT. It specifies CASSGNRDRGTDTQYF.

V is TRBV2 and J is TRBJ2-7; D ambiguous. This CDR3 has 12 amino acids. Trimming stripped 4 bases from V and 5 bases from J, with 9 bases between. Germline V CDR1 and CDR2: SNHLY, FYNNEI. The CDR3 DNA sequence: TGTGCCAGCAGTGTGGTCACTAACGAGCAGTACTTC. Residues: CASSVVTNEQYF.

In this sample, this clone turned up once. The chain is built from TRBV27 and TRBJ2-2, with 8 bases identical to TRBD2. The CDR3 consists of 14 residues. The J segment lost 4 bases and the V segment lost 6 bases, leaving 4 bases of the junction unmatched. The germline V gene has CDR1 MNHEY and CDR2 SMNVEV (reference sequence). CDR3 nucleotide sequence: TGTGCCAGCAGGTCTAGCGGGTCCACCGGGGAGCTGTTTTTT. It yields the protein CASRSSGSTGELFF.

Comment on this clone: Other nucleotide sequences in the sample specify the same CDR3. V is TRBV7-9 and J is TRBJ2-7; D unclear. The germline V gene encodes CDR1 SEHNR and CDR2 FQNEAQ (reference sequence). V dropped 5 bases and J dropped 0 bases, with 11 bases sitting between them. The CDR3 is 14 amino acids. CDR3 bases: TGTGCCAGCAGCCCACCTGGAAGCTCCTACGAGCAGTACTTC. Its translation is CASSPPGSSYEQYF.